Sequencing of this T cell receptor (beta chain) was carried out in a study of T cell responses to AZD1222 COVID-19 vaccine. Only in-frame clones appear in the TCRdb table, and some are missing; sequencing was by immunoSEQ multiplex PCR. The table has 65,000 to 95,000 clones, roughly 85% seen once. Whole-study results and caveats: Just a handful of AZD1222 recipients were seropositive at baseline.

Second doses were pooled across both intervals (about 4 or about 12 weeks). Regarding this clone: No antigen is known for it.

V lost 4 bases, J lost 5 bases, and 6 bases stayed unmatched. CDR1 is SGHRS, CDR2 YFSETQ, per germline. The CDR3 is made up of 15 amino acids. The specimen comprised peripheral blood, sampled 28 days after the second AZD1222 dose. This clonotype was sampled from an adult who received the AZD1222 COVID-19 vaccine. V gene TRBV5-1 combines with J gene TRBJ1-6, with TRBD1 identical over 7 bases. The chain's CDR3 is CASSHDRADNSPLHF. The CDR3 coding sequence is TGCGCCAGCAGCCACGACAGGGCGGATAATTCACCCCTCCACTTT.